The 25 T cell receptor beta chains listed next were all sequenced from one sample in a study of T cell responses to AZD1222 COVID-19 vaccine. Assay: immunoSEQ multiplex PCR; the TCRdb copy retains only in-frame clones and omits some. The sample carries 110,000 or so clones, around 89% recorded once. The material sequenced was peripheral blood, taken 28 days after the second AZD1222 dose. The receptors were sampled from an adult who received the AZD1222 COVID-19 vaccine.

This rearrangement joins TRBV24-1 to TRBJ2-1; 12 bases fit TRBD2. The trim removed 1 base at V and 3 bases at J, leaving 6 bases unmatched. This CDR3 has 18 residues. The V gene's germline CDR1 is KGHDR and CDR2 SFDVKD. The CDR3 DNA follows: TGTGCCACCAGTGATTTCCGGACTAGCGGGATAGGCTACAATGAGCAGTTCTTC. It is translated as CATSDFRTSGIGYNEQFF.

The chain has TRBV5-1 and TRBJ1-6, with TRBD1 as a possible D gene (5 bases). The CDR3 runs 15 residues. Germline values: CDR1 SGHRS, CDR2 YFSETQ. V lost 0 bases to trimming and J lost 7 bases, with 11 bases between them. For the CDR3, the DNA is TGCGCCAGCAGCTTGGCCGGTCAGGGAAATTCACCCCTCCACTTT. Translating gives CASSLAGQGNSPLHF.

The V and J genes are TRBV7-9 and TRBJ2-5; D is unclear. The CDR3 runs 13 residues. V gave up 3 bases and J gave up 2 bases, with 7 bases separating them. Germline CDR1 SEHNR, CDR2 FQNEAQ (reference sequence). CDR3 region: CASSFVVQETQYF. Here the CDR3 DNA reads TGTGCCAGCAGCTTCGTGGTGCAAGAGACCCAGTACTTC.

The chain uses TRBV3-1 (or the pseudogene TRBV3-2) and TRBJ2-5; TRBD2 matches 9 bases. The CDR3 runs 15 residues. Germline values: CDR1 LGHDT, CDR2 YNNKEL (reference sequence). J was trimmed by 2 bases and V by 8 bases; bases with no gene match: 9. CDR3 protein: CASRIAGDRQETQYF. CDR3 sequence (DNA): TGTGCCAGCCGGATAGCGGGGGATCGACAAGAGACCCAGTACTTC.

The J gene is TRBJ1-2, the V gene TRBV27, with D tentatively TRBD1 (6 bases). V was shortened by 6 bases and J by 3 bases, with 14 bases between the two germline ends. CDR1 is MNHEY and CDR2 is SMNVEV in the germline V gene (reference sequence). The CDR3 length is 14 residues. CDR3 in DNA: TGTGCCAGCAGACCAGGGGCATGGGACTATGGCTACACCTTC. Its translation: CASRPGAWDYGYTF.

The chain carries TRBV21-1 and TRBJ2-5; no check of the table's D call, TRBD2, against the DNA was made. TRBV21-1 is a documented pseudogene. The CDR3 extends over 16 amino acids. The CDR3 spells CASSKRASGVGETQYF. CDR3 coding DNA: TGTGCCAGCAGCAAACGGGCTAGCGGGGTCGGGGAGACCCAGTACTTC.

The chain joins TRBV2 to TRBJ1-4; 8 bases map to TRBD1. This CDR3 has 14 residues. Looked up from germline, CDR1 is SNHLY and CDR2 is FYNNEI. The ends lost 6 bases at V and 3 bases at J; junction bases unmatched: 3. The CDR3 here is CASRQTGANEKLFF. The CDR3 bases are TGTGCCAGCAGACAGACAGGGGCTAATGAAAAACTGTTTTTT.

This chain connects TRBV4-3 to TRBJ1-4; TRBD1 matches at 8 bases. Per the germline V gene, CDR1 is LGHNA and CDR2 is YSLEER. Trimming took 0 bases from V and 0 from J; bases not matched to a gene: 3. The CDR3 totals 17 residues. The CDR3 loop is CASSQEMDRATNEKLFF. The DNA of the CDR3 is TGCGCCAGCAGCCAAGAGATGGACAGGGCAACTAATGAAAAACTGTTTTTT.

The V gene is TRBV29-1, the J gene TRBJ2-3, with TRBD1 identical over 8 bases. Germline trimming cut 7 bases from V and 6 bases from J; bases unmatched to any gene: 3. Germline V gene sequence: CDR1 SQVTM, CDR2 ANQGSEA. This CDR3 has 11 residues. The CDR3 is CSDGQGDTQYF. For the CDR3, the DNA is TGCAGCGATGGACAGGGCGATACGCAGTATTTT.

In DNA form, the CDR3 reads TGTGCCAGCAGCCAGGGACAGGGAAGAGGCTACACCTTC. Protein sequence: CASSQGQGRGYTF. The chain carries TRBV7-3 and TRBJ1-2; 9 nucleotides align to TRBD1. The V segment lost 5 bases and the J segment 8 bases; nucleotides outside the gene matches: 6. The length of the CDR3 is 13 residues. Germline V gene data show CDR1 as SGHTA and CDR2 as FQGTGA.

The CDR3 nucleotides read TGCGCCAGCAGCTTGGCCGGGACAGGGTCGGACTATGGCTACACCTTC. Its translation: CASSLAGTGSDYGYTF. J is TRBJ1-2 and V is TRBV5-1; TRBD1 agrees at 9 bases. Germline-derived CDR1 and CDR2 are SGHRS and YFSETQ. The CDR3 spans 16 residues. The J segment lost 3 bases and the V segment lost 0 bases, leaving 6 bases of the junction unmatched.

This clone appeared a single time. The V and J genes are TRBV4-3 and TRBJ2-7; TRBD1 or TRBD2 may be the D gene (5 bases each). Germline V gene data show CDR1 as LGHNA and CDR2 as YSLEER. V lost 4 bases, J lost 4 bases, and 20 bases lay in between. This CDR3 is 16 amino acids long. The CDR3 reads CASSRGWQGGVYEQYF. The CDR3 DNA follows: TGCGCCAGCAGCCGAGGGTGGCAGGGCGGCGTGTACGAGCAGTACTTC.

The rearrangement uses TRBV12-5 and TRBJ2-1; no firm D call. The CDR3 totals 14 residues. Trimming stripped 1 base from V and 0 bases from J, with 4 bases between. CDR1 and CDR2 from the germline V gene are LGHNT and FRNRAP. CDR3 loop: CASGLDSSYNEQFF. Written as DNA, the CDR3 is TGTGCTAGTGGTTTGGACAGCTCCTACAATGAGCAGTTCTTC.

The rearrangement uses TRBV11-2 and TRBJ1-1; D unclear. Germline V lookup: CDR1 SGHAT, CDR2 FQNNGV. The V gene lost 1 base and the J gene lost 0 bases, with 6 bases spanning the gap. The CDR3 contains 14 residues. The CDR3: CASSLVGMNTEAFF. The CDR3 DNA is TGTGCCAGCAGCTTAGTAGGGATGAACACTGAAGCTTTCTTT. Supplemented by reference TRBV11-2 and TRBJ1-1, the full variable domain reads EAGVAQSPRYKIIEKRQSVAFWCNPISGHATLYWYQQILGQGPKLLIQFQNNGVVDDSQLPKDRFSAERLKGVDSTLKIQPAKLEDSAVYLCASSLVGMNTEAFFGQGTRLTVV.

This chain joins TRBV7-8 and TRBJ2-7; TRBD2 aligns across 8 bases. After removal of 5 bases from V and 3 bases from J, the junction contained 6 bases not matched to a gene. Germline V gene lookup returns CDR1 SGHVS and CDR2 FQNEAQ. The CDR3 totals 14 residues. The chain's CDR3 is CASSGGGPSYEQYF. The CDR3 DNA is TGTGCCAGCAGCGGCGGGGGGCCGAGCTACGAGCAGTACTTC.

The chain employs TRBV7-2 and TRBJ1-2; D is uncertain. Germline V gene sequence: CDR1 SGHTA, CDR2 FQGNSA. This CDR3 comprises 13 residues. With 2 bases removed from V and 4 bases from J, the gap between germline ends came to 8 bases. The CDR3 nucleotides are TGTGCCAGCAGCTTATCCCCCGCCTATGGCTACACCTTC. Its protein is CASSLSPAYGYTF.

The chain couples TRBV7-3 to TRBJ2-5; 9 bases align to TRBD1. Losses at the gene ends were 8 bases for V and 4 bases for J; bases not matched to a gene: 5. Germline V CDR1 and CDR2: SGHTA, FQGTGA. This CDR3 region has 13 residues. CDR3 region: CASARQGGETQYF. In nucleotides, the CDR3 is TGTGCCAGCGCCCGACAGGGGGGAGAGACCCAGTACTTC. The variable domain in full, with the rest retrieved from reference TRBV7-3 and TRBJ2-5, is GAGVSQTPSNKVTEKGKYVELRCDPISGHTALYWYRQSLGQGPEFLIYFQGTGAADDSGLPNDRFFAVRPEGSVSTLKIQRTERGDSAVYLCASARQGGETQYFGPGTRLLVL.

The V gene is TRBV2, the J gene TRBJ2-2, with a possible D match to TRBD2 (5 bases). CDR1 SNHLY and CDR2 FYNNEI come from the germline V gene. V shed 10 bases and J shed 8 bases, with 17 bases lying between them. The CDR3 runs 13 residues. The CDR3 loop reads CATEEDFTGELFF. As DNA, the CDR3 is TGTGCCACGGAGGAGGATTTTACGGGGGAGCTGTTTTTT.

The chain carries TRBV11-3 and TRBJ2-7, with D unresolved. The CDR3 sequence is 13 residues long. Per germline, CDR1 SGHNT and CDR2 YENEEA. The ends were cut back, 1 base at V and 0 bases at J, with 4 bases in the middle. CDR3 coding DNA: TGTGCCAGCAGCTTAGGTTCCTCCTACGAGCAGTACTTC. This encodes CASSLGSSYEQYF.

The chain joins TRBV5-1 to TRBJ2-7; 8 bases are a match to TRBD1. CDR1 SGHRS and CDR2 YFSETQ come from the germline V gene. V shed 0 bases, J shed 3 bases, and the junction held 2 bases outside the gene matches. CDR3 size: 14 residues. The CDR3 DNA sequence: TGCGCCAGCAGCTTGGTTGGGACAGGCTACGAGCAGTACTTC. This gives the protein CASSLVGTGYEQYF.

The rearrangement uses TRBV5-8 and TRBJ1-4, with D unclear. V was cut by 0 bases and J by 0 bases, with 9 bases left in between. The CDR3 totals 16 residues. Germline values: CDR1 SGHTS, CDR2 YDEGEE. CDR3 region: CASSLAEVATNEKLFF. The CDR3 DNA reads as TGTGCCAGCAGCTTGGCCGAGGTAGCAACTAATGAAAAACTGTTTTTT.

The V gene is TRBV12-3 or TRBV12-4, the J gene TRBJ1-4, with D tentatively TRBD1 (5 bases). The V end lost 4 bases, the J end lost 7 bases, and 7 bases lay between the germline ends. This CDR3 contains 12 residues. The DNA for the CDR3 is TGTGCCAGCAGTTCCGGGGGTGAAAAACTGTTTTTT. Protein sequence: CASSSGGEKLFF.

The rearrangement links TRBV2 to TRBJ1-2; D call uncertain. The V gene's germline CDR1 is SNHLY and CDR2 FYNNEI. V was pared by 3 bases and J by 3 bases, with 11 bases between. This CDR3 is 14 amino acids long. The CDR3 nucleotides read TGTGCCAGCAGTGAGAAGGGTTCTCACTATGGCTACACCTTC. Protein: CASSEKGSHYGYTF.

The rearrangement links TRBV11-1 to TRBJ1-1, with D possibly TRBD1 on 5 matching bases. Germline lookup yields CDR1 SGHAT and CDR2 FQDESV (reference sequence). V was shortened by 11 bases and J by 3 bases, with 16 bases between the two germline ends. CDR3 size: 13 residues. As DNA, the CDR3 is TGTGCCGGGGGAGAGGGCTCTTACACTGAAGCTTTCTTT. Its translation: CAGGEGSYTEAFF. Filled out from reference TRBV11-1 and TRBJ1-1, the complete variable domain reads EAEVAQSPRYKITEKSQAVAFWCDPISGHATLYWYRQILGQGPELLVQFQDESVVDDSQLPKDRFSAERLKGVDSTLKIQPAELGDSAMYLCAGGEGSYTEAFFGQGTRLTVV.

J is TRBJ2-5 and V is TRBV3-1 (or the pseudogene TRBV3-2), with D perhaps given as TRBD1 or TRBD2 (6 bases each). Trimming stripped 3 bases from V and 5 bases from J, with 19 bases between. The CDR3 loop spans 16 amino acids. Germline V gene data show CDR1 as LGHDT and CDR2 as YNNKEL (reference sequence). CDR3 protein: CASSHDRGDLVETQYF. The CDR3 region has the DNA TGTGCCAGCAGCCATGATAGGGGGGATTTGGTGGAGACCCAGTACTTC.